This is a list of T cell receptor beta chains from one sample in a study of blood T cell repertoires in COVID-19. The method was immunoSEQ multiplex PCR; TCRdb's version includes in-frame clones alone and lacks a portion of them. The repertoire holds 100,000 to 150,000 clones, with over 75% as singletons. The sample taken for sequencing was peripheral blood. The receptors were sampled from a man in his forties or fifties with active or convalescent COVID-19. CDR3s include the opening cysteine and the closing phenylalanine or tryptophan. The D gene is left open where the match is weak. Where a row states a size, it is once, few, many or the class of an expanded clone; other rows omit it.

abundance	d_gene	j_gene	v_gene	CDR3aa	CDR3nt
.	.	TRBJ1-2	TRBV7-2	CASSPKLAGGYGYTF	TGTGCCAGCAGCCCCAAGTTGGCGGGCGGCTATGGCTACACCTTC
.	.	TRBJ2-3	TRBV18	CASSPLQATSTDTQYF	TGTGCCAGCTCACCACTTCAGGCCACTAGCACAGATACGCAGTATTTT
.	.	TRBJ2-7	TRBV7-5	CVRSADTSRQYF	TGTGTCAGAAGCGCAGACACGTCAAGGCAGTACTTC
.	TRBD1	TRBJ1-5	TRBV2	CASSEAQPTTGRQPQHF	TGTGCCAGCAGTGAAGCGCAGCCTACGACAGGGAGACAGCCCCAGCATTTT
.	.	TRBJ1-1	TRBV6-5	CASSSDSRNTEAFF	TGTGCCAGCAGTTCCGACAGCAGGAACACTGAAGCTTTCTTT
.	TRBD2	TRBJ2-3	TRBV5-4	CASSSSSGGRTDTQYF	TGTGCCAGCAGCTCTTCTAGCGGGGGACGCACAGATACGCAGTATTTT
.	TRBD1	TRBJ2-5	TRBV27	CASSILPGGTETQYF	TGTGCCAGCAGTATCCTTCCAGGGGGTACGGAGACCCAGTACTTC
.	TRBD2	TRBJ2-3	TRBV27	CASTRAGGTDTQYF	TGTGCCAGCACCCGGGCGGGGGGCACAGATACGCAGTATTTT
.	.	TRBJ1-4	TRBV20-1	CSVLRKEKLFF	TGCAGTGTCCTGAGGAAAGAAAAACTGTTTTTT
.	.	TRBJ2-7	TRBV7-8	CASSPRTGGQYF	TGTGCCAGCAGCCCTCGGACCGGGGGGCAGTACTTC
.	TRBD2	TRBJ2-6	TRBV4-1	CASQRDVLSGANVLTF	TGCGCCAGCCAGCGGGACGTACTCTCTGGGGCCAACGTCCTGACTTTC
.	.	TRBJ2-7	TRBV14	CASSPDNYEQYF	TGTGCCAGCAGCCCGGACAACTACGAGCAGTACTTC
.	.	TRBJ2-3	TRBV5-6	CASSLGAGRTDTQYF	TGTGCCAGCAGCTTGGGAGCAGGCCGCACAGATACGCAGTATTTT
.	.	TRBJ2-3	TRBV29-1	CSSRGGGGTDTQYF	TGCAGCTCCCGAGGGGGCGGGGGCACAGATACGCAGTATTTT
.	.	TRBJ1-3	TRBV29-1	CSVEALDRYSGNTIYF	TGCAGCGTTGAAGCCCTCGACAGGTACTCTGGAAACACCATATATTTT
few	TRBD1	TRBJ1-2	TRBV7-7	CASSRSMPGQASYGYTF	TGTGCTAGCAGTCGTAGTATGCCGGGACAGGCGAGCTATGGCTACACCTTC
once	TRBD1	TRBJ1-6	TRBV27	CASSPDRGSPLHF	TGTGCCAGCAGCCCCGACAGGGGTTCACCCCTCCACTTT
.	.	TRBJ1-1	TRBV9	CASSVKWGDSEAFF	TGTGCCAGCAGCGTCAAGTGGGGGGACTCTGAAGCTTTCTTT
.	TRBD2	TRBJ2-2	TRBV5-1	CASSSTGTSPSGELFF	TGCGCCAGCAGCTCGACCGGGACTAGCCCATCCGGGGAGCTGTTTTTT
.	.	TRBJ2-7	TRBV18	CASSPRQVGGEQYF	TGTGCCAGCTCACCGCGACAGGTGGGTGGCGAGCAGTACTTC
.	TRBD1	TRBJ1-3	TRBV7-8	CASSHARGLSGNTIYF	TGTGCCAGCAGCCACGCCAGGGGGCTATCTGGAAACACCATATATTTT
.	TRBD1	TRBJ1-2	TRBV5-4	CASSLEFQGVGYTF	TGTGCCAGCAGCTTGGAATTCCAGGGGGTGGGCTACACCTTC
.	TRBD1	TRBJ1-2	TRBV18	CASSPGQGGGYTF	TGTGCCAGCTCACCGGGACAGGGAGGCGGCTACACCTTC
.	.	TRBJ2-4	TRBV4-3	CASSQDPMRQGGAKNIQYF	TGCGCCAGCAGCCAAGACCCCATGAGGCAGGGGGGAGCCAAAAACATTCAGTACTTC
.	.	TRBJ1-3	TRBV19	CASSLTASGNTIYF	TGTGCCAGTAGTTTGACAGCTTCTGGAAACACCATATATTTT
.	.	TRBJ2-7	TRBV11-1	CASSFTGKEQYF	TGTGCCAGCAGCTTCACAGGGAAGGAGCAGTACTTC
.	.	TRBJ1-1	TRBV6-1	CASSEQNTEAFF	TGTGCCAGCAGTGAACAGAACACTGAAGCTTTCTTT
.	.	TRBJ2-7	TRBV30	CAWGQSSYEQYF	TGTGCCTGGGGACAGTCCTCCTACGAGCAGTACTTC
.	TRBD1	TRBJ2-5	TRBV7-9	CASSLGTGGETQYF	TGTGCCAGTTCCCTGGGAACAGGGGGAGAGACCCAGTACTTC
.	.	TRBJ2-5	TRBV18	CASSRLAETQYF	TGTGCCAGCTCACGGTTAGCAGAGACCCAGTACTTC
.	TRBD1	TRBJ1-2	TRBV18	CASSPGQDGYGYTF	TGTGCCAGCTCACCCGGACAGGATGGCTATGGCTACACCTTC
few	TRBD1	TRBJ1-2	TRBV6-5	CASSYSVTGTFYGYTF	TGTGCCAGCAGTTACTCGGTGACAGGGACCTTCTATGGCTACACCTTC
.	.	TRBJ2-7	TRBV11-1	CASRNSQEYEQYF	TGTGCCAGCAGGAACAGTCAAGAGTACGAGCAGTACTTC
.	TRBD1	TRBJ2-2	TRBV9	CASSVPTGTGRPNTGELFF	TGTGCCAGCAGCGTACCAACCGGGACAGGGAGACCGAACACCGGGGAGCTGTTTTTT
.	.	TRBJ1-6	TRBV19	CASSPLADRNSPLHF	TGTGCCAGTAGCCCCCTTGCAGACAGGAATTCACCCCTCCACTTT
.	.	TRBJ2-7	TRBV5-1	CASSLGPTGSDEQYF	TGCGCCAGCAGCTTAGGCCCCACAGGTAGTGACGAGCAGTACTTC
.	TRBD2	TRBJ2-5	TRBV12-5	CASGLVLSLLGSTSGGQGETQYF	TGTGCTAGTGGTTTGGTATTGAGTCTACTGGGGAGTACTAGCGGGGGTCAGGGGGAGACCCAGTACTTC
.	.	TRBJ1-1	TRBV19	CASSPVNTEAFF	TGTGCCAGTAGTCCGGTCAACACTGAAGCTTTCTTT
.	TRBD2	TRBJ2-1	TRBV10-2	CASSETSGGSYNEQFF	TGCGCCAGCAGTGAGACTAGCGGGGGGTCGTACAATGAGCAGTTCTTC
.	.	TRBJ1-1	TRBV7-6	CASSLVARVSEAFF	TGTGCCAGCAGCTTAGTGGCCAGGGTCTCTGAAGCTTTCTTT
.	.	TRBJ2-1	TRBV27	CASSLTSGSYNEQFF	TGTGCCAGCAGTTTAACGAGCGGCTCCTACAATGAGCAGTTCTTC
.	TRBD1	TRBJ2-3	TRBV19	CATCRGKWEDTQYF	TGTGCCACGTGCAGGGGGAAGTGGGAAGATACGCAGTATTTT
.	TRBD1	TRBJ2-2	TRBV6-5	CASKGQGVVSGELFF	TGTGCCAGCAAGGGGCAGGGGGTCGTGTCCGGGGAGCTGTTTTTT
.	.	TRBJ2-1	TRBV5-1	CASSLAYEQFF	TGCGCCAGCAGCTTGGCCTATGAGCAGTTCTTC
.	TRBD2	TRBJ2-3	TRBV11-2	CASSLGLAGVDTQYF	TGTGCCAGCAGCCTTGGACTAGCGGGGGTGGATACGCAGTATTTT
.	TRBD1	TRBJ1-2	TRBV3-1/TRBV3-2	CASSQGGDRAYGYTF	TGTGCCAGCAGCCAAGGCGGGGACAGGGCCTATGGCTACACCTTC
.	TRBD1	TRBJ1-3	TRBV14	CASSQLMGGTGKSGNTIYF	TGTGCCAGCAGCCAACTCATGGGGGGGACAGGGAAGTCTGGAAACACCATATATTTT
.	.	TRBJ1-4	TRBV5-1	CASSFGRADEKLFF	TGCGCCAGCAGCTTCGGCAGGGCAGACGAAAAACTGTTTTTT
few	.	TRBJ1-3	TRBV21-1	CASSMDRSSGNTIYF	TGTGCCAGCAGCATGGACAGGAGCTCTGGAAACACCATATATTTT
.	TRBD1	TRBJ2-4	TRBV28	CASSTQGTGLIAKNIQYF	TGTGCCAGCAGCACCCAAGGGACAGGACTTATAGCCAAAAACATTCAGTACTTC
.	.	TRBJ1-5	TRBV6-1	CASSETGNSNQPQHF	TGTGCCAGCAGTGAAACGGGGAATAGCAATCAGCCCCAGCATTTT
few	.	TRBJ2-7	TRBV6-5	CASSYSGSLTYEQYF	TGTGCCAGCAGTTACAGTGGTTCACTGACCTACGAGCAGTACTTC
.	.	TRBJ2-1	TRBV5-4	CASSPDSLNEQFF	TGTGCCAGCAGTCCTGACAGCCTTAATGAGCAGTTCTTC
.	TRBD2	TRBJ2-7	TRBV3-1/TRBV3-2	CASSQKDAALALSPYEQYF	TGTGCCAGCAGCCAAAAGGATGCAGCACTAGCGCTTTCCCCCTACGAGCAGTACTTC
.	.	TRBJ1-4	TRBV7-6	CASSPRPPEDEKLFF	TGTGCCAGCAGCCCCCGCCCGCCGGAGGATGAAAAACTGTTTTTT